The rows below give T cell receptor beta chains drawn from one sample of a study of T cell responses to AZD1222 COVID-19 vaccine. Some clones are missing from TCRdb's copy, which holds only in-frame ones; the method was immunoSEQ multiplex PCR. Of about 97,000 clones listed, 86% are singletons. This material consisted of peripheral blood, taken on day 0 of AZD1222 vaccination. Source of these receptors: an adult in good health. Each CDR3 is given with its conserved first and last residue.

V: TRBV3-1/TRBV3-2; CDR3: CASSPGQGGPYEQYF
V: TRBV11-3; CDR3: CASSLDKGNEQFF
V: TRBV6-5; CDR3: CASSPPGSGANVLTF
V: TRBV21-1; CDR3: CASSKCDREGENEQYF
V: TRBV7-2; CDR3: CASSLANIYLGVLHEQYF
V: TRBV3-1/TRBV3-2; CDR3: CASSQDWEQAFF
V: TRBV29-1; CDR3: CSVSARDGANYGYTF
V: TRBV4-3; CDR3: CASSQDRTGNSPLHF
V: TRBV18; CDR3: CASSPLRMQAGENTIYF
V: TRBV6-5; CDR3: CASSHTGGSTGELFF
V: TRBV19; CDR3: CASTIRGGNTEAFF
V: TRBV12-3/TRBV12-4; CDR3: CASSYFVAQHF
V: TRBV28; CDR3: CATPGRPNTGELFF
V: TRBV7-2; CDR3: CASSPKVGGNQPQHF
V: TRBV6-2/TRBV6-3; CDR3: CASSYRGLLTGELFF
V: TRBV5-5; CDR3: CASSSGGLYGYTF
V: TRBV7-2; CDR3: CASSSRAELYEQYF
V: TRBV6-5; CDR3: CASSRTTGNQPQHF
V: TRBV4-3; CDR3: CASSQGIGLNSPLHF
V: TRBV21-1; CDR3: CASIGVGGSNQPQHF
V: TRBV2; CDR3: CASSERRRMTSTDTQYF
V: TRBV19; CDR3: CASSIVRAPDTGELFF
V: TRBV9; CDR3: CASSVGGQGVYEQYF
V: TRBV20-1; CDR3: CSASIQGAGSPLHF
V: TRBV28; CDR3: CAAWGTSGRPETQYF
V: TRBV4-2; CDR3: CASSPQDRGSSYEQYF
V: TRBV5-4; CDR3: CASSLLPNGGGIYGYTF
V: TRBV7-9; CDR3: CASSGPGQGMVEYF
V: TRBV9; CDR3: CASSVSPLREEAFF
V: TRBV4-3; CDR3: CASSQDWGRWNTEAFF
V: TRBV7-2; CDR3: CATAQRESYEQYF
V: TRBV5-4; CDR3: CASSLAGPGDTIYF
V: TRBV4-3; CDR3: CASSQDSGGNQPQHF
V: TRBV12-3/TRBV12-4; CDR3: CASTGFTDTQYF
V: TRBV6-5; CDR3: CASSYVSGSNSPLHF
V: TRBV4-2; CDR3: CASSQDEGRNQPQHF
V: TRBV3-1/TRBV3-2; CDR3: CASSQDPDGTSGTTDTQYF
V: TRBV4-1; CDR3: CASSLTGTSGRDEQFF
V: TRBV28; CDR3: CASEIPLGTGGKMDYGYTF
V: TRBV4-3; CDR3: CASSLMTGNNEQFF
V: TRBV5-1; CDR3: CASSSGTGGSIEAFF
V: TRBV7-6; CDR3: CASTGWDGSGRGNEQFF
V: TRBV5-1; CDR3: CASSLPTGVGGNTIYF
V: TRBV12-3/TRBV12-4; CDR3: CASSGGSGNTIYF
V: TRBV11-3; CDR3: CASSQPGQGIHTEAFF
V: TRBV9; CDR3: CASSPGGYNSPLHF
V: TRBV5-1; CDR3: CASSLAGLEGYTF
V: TRBV28; CDR3: CASSLGRGLGEQFF
V: TRBV27; CDR3: CASSRTSGMYEQYF
V: TRBV30; CDR3: CAWSPKYDEQFF
V: TRBV19; CDR3: CASSPGQVNSYEQYF
V: TRBV11-2; CDR3: CASTSIAGSRVGNTIYF
V: TRBV4-2; CDR3: CASSQDLGLATYEQFF
V: TRBV28; CDR3: CASSLFRALTIGTGELFF
V: TRBV6-6; CDR3: CASSYWGLADHNEQFF
V: TRBV2; CDR3: CASSPEGRRLSYEQYF
V: TRBV28; CDR3: CASSLAGANTGELFF